Detailed here is one T cell receptor (beta chain). Antigen unknown. The culture ran for 10 days, and then CD4+ T cells were isolated. PCR showed that the person got SARS-CoV-2 infection at some point between March and December 2020. Either the BNT162b2 or mRNA-1273 vaccine was given to participants in two doses. The source of the sample is a study of vaccination effects on CD4 cells after COVID-19. Across the whole study: Three convalescent patients were sampled after vaccination (early and late). Post-vaccine specimens were collected at a median of 72 days following the second dose. Researchers reported culturing 1.5 million to 2 million PBMC in each well, adding about 9.5 IU/ml IL-2 and 9 to 10 ug/ml peptides.

CDR3 length: 11 residues. Germline CDR1 MNHEY, CDR2 SVGEGT. With 5 bases removed from V and 8 bases from J, the gap between germline ends came to 9 bases. This table comes from immunoSEQ multiplex PCR, and its TCRdb copy is limited to in-frame clones, with some not included. Altogether tens of thousands of clones are present, about 76% being singletons, with the ten largest covering 5% to 5.5%. J is TRBJ1-2 and V is TRBV6-2 or TRBV6-3; TRBD1 is a possible D gene (5 bases). The TCR sequence derives from a human donor who had a prior SARS-CoV-2 infection. This specimen was CD4+ T cells from PBMCs cultured without peptide, taken after COVID-19 vaccination. As DNA, the CDR3 is TGTGCCAGCAGTACAGGCAGGGGCTACACCTTC. This encodes CASSTGRGYTF.